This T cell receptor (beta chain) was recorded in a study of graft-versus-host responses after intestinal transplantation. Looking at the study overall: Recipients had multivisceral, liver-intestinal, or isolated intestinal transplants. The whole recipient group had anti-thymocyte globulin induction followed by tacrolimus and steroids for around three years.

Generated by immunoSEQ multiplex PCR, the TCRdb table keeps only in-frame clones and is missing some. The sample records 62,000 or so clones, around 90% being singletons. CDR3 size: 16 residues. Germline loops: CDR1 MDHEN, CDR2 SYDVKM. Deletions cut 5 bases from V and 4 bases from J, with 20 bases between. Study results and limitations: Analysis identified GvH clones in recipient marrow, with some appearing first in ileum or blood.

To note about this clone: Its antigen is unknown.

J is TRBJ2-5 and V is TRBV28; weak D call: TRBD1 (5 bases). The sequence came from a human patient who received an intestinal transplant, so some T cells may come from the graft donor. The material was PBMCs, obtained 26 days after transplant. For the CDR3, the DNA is TGTGCCAGCAGTCAACCTCCACGACAGCCTCCAGAGACCCAGTACTTC. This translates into CASSQPPRQPPETQYF.